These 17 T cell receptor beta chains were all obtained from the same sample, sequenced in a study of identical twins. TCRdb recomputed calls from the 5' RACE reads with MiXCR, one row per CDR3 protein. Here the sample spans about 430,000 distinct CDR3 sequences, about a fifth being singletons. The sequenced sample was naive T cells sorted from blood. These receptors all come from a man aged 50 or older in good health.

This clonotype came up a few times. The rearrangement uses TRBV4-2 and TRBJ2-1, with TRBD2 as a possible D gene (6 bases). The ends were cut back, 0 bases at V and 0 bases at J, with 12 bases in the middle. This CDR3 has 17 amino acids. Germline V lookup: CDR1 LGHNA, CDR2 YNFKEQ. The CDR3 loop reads CASSQEVAVASYNEQFF. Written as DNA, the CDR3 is TGTGCCAGCAGCCAAGAGGTAGCGGTAGCCTCCTACAATGAGCAGTTCTTC.

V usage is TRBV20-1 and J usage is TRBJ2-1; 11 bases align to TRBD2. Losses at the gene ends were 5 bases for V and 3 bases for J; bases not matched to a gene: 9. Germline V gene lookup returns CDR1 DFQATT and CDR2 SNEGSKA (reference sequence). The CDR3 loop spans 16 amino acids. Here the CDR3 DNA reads TGCAGTGCTGAGGCCCCTAGCGGGGGGTACTACAATGAGCAGTTCTTC. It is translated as CSAEAPSGGYYNEQFF.

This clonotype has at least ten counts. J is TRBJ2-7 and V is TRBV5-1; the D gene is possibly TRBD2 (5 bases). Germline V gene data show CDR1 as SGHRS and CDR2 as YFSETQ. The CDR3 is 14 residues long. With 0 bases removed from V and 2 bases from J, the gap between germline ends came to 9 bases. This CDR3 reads CASSLDPGTYEQYF. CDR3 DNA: TGCGCCAGCAGCTTGGATCCGGGGACCTACGAGCAGTACTTC.

The DNA of the CDR3 is TGTGCCAGCAGTTTATATCGAGGGGGCGAGCAGTACTTC. Its translation is CASSLYRGGEQYF. V usage is TRBV27 and J usage is TRBJ2-7; tentative D call: TRBD1 (6 bases). Trimming removed 1 base at V and 6 bases at J, with 10 bases between. Germline-derived CDR1 and CDR2 are MNHEY and SMNVEV (reference sequence). The length of the CDR3 is 13 residues.

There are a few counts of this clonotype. CDR3 amino acids: CASSESDLLAGVSWTQYF. Written as DNA, the CDR3 is TGCGCCAGCAGTGAGTCCGATCTACTAGCGGGGGTCTCGTGGACCCAGTACTTC. The chain is built from TRBV10-2 and TRBJ2-5, with 11 bases that match TRBD2. With 0 bases clipped from V and 7 bases from J, the junction kept 13 bases outside the gene matches. Germline CDR1 reads WSHSY; CDR2 reads SAAADI. There are 18 residues in the CDR3.

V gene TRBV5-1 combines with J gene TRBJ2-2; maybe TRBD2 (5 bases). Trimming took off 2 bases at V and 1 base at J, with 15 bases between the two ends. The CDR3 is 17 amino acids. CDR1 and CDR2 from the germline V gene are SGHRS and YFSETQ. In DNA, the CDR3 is TGCGCCAGCAGCTTCGGGAATGGCAGGAAGAACACCGGGGAGCTGTTTTTT. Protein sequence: CASSFGNGRKNTGELFF.

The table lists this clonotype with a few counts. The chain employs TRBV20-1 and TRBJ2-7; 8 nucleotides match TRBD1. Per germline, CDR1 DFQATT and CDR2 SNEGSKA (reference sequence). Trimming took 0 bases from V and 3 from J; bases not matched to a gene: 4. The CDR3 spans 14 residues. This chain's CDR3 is CSAREQQGGYEQYF. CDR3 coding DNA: TGCAGTGCTAGAGAACAACAGGGGGGCTACGAGCAGTACTTC.

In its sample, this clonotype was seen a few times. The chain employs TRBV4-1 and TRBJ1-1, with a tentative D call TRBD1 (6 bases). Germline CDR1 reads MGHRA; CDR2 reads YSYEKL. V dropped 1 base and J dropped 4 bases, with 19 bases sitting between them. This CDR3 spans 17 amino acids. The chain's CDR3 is CASSQGLIREGGTEAFF. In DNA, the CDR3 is TGCGCCAGCAGCCAAGGATTGATTCGGGAAGGGGGCACTGAAGCTTTCTTT.

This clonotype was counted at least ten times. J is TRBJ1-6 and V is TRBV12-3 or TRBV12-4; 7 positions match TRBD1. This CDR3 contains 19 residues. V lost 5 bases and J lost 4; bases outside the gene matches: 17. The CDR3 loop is CASSRPRTGVRPYNSPLHF. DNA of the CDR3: TGTGCCAGCAGTCGCCCCCGGACAGGCGTCCGTCCATATAATTCACCCCTCCACTTT.

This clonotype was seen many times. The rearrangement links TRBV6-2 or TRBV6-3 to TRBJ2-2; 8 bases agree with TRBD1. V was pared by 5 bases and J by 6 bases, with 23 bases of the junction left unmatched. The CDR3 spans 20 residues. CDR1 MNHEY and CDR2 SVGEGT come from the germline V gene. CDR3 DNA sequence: TGTGCCAGCAGTCACGCTCAGGGACAGGATAGAGGAACAACGGCCGGGGAGCTGTTTTTT. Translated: CASSHAQGQDRGTTAGELFF.

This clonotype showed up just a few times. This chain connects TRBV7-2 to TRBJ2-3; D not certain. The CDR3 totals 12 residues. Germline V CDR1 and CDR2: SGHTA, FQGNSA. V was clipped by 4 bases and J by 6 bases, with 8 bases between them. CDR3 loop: CASSYGSDTQYF. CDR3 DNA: TGTGCCAGCAGCTATGGTTCGGATACGCAGTATTTT.

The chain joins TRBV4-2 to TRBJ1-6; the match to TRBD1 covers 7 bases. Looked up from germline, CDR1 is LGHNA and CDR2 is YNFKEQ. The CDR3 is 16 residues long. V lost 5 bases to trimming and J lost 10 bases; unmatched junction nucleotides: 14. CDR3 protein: CASSSVKTGRDSPLHF. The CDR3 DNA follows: TGTGCCAGCAGCTCTGTGAAGACAGGGAGGGACTCACCCCTCCACTTT.

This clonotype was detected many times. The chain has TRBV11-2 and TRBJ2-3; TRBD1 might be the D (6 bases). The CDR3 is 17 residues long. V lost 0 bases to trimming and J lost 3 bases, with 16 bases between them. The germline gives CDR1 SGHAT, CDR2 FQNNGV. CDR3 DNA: TGTGCCAGCAGCTTAGAAGGTCGGCAGGGGTTGACAGATACGCAGTATTTT. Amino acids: CASSLEGRQGLTDTQYF.

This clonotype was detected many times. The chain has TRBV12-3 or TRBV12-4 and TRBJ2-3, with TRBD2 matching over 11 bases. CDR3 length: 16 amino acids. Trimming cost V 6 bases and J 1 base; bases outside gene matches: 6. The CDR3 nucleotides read TGTGCCAGCAGCGGGATAGCGGGGGGGGGCACAGATACGCAGTATTTT. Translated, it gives CASSGIAGGGTDTQYF.

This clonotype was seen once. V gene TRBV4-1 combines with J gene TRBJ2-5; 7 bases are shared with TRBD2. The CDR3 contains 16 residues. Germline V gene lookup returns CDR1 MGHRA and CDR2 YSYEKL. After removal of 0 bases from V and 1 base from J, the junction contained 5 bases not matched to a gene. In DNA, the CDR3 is TGCGCCAGCAGCCAAGATCAGCTAGCGGTCCAAGAGACCCAGTACTTC. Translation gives CASSQDQLAVQETQYF.

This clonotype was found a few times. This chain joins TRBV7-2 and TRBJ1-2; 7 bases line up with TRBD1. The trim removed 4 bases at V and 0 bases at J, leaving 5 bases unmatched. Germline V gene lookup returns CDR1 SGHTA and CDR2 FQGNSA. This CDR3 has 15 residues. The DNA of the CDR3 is TGTGCCAGCAGCTCGGGGACAGTAGCTAACTATGGCTACACCTTC. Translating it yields CASSSGTVANYGYTF.

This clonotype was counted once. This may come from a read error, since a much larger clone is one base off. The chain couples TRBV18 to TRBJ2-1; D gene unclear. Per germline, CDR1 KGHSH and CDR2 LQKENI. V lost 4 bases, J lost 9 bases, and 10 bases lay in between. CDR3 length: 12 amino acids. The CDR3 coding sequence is TGTGCCAGCTCACATGGGATGGGTGAGCAGTTCTTC. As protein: CASSHGMGEQFF.